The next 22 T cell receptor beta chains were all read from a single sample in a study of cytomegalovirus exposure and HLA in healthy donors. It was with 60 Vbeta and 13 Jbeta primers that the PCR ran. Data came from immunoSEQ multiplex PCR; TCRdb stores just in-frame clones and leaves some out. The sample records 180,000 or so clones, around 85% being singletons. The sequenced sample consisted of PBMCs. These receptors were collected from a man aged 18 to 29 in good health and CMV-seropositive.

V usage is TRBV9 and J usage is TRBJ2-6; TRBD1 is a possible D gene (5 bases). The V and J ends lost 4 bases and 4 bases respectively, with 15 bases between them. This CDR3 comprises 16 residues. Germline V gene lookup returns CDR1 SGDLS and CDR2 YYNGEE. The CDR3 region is CASSLTGFGGANVLTF. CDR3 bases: TGTGCCAGCAGCCTCACAGGATTTGGGGGGGCCAACGTCCTGACTTTC. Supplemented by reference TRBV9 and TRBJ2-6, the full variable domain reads DSGVTQTPKHLITATGQRVTLRCSPRSGDLSVYWYQQSLDQGLQFLIQYYNGEERAKGNILERFSAQQFPDLHSELNLSSLELGDSALYFCASSLTGFGGANVLTFGAGSRLTVL.

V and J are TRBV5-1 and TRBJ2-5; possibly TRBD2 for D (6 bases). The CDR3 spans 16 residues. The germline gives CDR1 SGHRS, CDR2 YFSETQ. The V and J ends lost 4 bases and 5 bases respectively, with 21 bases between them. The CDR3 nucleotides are TGCGCCAGCAGCGCTAGACTTGGAGCGGGCGGGGAGACCCAGTACTTC. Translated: CASSARLGAGGETQYF.

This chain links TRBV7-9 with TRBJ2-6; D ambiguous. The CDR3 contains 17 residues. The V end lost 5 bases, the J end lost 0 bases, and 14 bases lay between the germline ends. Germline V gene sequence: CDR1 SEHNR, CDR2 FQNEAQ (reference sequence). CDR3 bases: TGTGCCAGCAGCCCCAAGACACAACCCTCTGGGGCCAACGTCCTGACTTTC. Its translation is CASSPKTQPSGANVLTF. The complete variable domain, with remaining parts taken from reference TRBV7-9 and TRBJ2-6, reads DTGVSQNPRHKITKRGQNVTFRCDPISEHNRLYWYRQTLGQGPEFLTYFQNEAQLEKSRLLSDRFSAERPKGSFSTLEIQRTEQGDSAMYLCASSPKTQPSGANVLTFGAGSRLTVL.

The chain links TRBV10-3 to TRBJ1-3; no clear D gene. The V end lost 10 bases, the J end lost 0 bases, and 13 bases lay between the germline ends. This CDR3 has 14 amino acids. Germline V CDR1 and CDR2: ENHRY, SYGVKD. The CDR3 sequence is CATLPEFSGNTIYF. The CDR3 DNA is TGTGCCACCCTACCGGAGTTCTCTGGAAACACCATATATTTT.

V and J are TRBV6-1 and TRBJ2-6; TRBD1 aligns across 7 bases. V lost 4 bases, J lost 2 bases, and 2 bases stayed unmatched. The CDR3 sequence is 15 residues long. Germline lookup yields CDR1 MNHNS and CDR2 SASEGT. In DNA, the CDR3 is TGTGCCAGCAGTGGCGACAGGGCTGGGGCCAACGTCCTGACTTTC. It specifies CASSGDRAGANVLTF.

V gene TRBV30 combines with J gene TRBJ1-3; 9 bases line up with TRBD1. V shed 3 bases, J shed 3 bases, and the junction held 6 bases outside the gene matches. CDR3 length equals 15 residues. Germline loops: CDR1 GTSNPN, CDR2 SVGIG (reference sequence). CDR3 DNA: TGTGCCTGGAGCAGGACAGGGGAAGGTGGAAACACCATATATTTT. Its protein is CAWSRTGEGGNTIYF.

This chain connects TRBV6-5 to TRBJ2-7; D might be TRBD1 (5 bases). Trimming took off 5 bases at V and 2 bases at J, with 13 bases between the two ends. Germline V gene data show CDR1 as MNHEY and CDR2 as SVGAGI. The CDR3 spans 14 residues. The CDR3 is CASSNFDSTYEQYF. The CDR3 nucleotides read TGTGCCAGCAGTAACTTCGACAGCACCTACGAGCAGTACTTC.

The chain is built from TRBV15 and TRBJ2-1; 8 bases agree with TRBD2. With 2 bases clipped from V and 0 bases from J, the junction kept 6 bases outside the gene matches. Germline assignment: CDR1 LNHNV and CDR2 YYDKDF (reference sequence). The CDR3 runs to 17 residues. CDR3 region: CATSRSLAGSSYNEQFF. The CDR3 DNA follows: TGTGCCACCAGCAGATCTTTAGCGGGGAGCTCCTACAATGAGCAGTTCTTC.

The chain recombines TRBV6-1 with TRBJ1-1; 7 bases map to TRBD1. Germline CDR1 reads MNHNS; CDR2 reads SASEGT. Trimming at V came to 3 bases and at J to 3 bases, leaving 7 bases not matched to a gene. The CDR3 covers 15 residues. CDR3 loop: CASSELTGVDTEAFF. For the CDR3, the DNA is TGTGCCAGCAGTGAGCTTACAGGGGTAGACACTGAAGCTTTCTTT.

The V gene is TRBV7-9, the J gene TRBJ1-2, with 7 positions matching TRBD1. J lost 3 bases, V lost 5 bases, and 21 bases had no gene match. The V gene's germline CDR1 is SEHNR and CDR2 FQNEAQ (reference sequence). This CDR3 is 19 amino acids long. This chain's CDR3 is CASSLGGIQGPFLDYGYTF. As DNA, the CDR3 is TGTGCCAGCAGCCTCGGAGGAATACAGGGGCCCTTTCTGGACTATGGCTACACCTTC.

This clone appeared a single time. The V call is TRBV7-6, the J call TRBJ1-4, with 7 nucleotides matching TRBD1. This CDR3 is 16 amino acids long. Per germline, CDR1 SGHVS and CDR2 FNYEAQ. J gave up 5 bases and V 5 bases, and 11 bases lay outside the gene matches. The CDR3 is CASSRRNRGRNEKLFF. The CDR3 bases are TGTGCCAGCAGCCGAAGAAACAGGGGCAGGAATGAAAAACTGTTTTTT. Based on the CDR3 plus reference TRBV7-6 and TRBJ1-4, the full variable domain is GAGVSQSPRYKVTKRGQDVALRCDPISGHVSLYWYRQALGQGPEFLTYFNYEAQQDKSGLPNDRFSAERPEGSISTLTIQRTEQRDSAMYRCASSRRNRGRNEKLFFGSGTQLSVL.

CDR3 amino acids: CASSFGQGNNSPLHF. CDR3 DNA sequence: TGTGCCAGCAGCTTCGGACAGGGCAACAATTCACCCCTCCACTTT. The V call is TRBV7-2, the J call TRBJ1-6, with TRBD1 identical over 8 bases. The V gene's germline CDR1 is SGHTA and CDR2 FQGNSA. The CDR3 totals 15 residues. V gave up 3 bases and J gave up 7 bases; unmatched junction bases: 5. Looking up the rest from reference TRBV7-2 and TRBJ1-6 gives the full variable domain: GAGVSQSPSNKVTEKGKDVELRCDPISGHTALYWYRQSLGQGLEFLIYFQGNSAPDKSGLPSDRFSAERTGGSVSTLTIQRTQQEDSAVYLCASSFGQGNNSPLHFGNGTRLTVT.

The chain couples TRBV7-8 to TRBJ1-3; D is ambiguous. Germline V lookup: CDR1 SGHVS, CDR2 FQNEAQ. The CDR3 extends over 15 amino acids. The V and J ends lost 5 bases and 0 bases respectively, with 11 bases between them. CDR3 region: CASSPTSGSGNTIYF. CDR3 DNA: TGTGCCAGCAGCCCGACCAGCGGCTCTGGAAACACCATATATTTT.

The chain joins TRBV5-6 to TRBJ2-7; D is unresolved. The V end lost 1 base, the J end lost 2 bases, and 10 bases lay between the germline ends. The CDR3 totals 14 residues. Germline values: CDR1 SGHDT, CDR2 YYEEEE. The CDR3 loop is CASSLLGRPYEQYF. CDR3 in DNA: TGTGCCAGCAGCTTGCTGGGCAGGCCCTACGAGCAGTACTTC.

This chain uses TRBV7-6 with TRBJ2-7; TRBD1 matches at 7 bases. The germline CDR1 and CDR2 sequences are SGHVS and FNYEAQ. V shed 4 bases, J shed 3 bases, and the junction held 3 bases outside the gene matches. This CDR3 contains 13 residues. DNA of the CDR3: TGTGCCAGCAGCTACGGGACAGACTACGAGCAGTACTTC. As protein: CASSYGTDYEQYF.

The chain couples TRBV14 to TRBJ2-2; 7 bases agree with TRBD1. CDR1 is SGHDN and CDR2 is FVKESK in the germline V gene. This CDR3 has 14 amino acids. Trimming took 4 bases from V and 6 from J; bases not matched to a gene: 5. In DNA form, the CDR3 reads TGTGCCAGCAGCCGCAGGGGGTTAGCCGGGGAGCTGTTTTTT. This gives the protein CASSRRGLAGELFF.

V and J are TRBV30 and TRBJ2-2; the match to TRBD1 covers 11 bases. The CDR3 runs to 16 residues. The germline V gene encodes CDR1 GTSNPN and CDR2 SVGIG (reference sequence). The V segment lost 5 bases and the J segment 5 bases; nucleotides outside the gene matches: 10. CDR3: CAWGLLGTGGTGELFF. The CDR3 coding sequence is TGTGCCTGGGGCCTCTTAGGGACAGGGGGGACCGGGGAGCTGTTTTTT.

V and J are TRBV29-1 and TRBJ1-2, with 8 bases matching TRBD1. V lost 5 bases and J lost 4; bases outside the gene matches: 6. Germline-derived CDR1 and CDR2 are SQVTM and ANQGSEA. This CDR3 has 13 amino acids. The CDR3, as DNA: TGCAGCGTTTCCGACAGGGGAGGCTATGGCTACACCTTC. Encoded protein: CSVSDRGGYGYTF.

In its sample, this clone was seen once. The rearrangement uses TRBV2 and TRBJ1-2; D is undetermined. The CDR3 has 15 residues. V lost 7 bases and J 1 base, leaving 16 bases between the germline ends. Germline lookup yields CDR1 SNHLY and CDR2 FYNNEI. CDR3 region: CASIELRGSNYGYTF. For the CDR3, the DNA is TGTGCCAGCATCGAACTCCGAGGGAGTAACTATGGCTACACCTTC.

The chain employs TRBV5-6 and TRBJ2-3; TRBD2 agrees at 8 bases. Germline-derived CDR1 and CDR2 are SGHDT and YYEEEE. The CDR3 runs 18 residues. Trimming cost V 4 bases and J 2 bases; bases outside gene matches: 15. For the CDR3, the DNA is TGTGCCAGCAGCGTCCGGGGAAGGACTAGCAGCCTCACAGATACGCAGTATTTT. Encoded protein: CASSVRGRTSSLTDTQYF.

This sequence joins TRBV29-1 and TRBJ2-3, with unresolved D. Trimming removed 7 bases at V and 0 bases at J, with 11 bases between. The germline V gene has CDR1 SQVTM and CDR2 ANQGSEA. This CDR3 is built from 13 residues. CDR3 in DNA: TGCAGCGCCGATATTACTAGCACAGATACGCAGTATTTT. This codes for CSADITSTDTQYF.

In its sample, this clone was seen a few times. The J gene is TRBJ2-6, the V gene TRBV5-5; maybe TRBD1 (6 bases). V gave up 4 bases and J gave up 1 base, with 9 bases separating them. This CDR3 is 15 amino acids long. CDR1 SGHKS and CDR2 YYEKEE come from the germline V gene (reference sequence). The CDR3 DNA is TGTGCCAGCAGCCAACAGGGTTCTGGGGCCAACGTCCTGACTTTC. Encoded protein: CASSQQGSGANVLTF.